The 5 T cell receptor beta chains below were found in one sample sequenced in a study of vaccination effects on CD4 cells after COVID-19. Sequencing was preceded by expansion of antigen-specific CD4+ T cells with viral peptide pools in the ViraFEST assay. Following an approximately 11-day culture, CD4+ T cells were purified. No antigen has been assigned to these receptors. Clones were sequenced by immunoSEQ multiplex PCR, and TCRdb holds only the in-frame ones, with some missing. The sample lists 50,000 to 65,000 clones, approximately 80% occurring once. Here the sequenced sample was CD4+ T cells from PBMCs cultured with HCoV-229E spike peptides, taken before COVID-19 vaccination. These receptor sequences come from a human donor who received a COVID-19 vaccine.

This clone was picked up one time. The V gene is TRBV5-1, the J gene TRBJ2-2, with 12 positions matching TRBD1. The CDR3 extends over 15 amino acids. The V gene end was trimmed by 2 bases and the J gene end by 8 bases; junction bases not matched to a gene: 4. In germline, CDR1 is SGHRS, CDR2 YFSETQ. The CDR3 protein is CASSLPGQGAGELFF. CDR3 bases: TGCGCCAGCAGCTTACCGGGACAGGGGGCTGGGGAGCTGTTTTTT.

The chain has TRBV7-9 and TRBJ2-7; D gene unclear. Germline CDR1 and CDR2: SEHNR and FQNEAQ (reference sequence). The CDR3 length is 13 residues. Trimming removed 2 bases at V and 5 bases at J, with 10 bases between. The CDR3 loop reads CASSLTSANEQYV. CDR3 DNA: TGTGCCAGCAGCTTAACCAGCGCCAACGAGCAGTACGTC.

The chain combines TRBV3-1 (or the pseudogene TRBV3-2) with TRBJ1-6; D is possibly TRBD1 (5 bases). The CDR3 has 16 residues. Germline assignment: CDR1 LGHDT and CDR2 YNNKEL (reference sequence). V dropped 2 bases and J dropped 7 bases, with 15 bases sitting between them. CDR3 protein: CASSQNLGQFNSPLHF. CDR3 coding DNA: TGTGCCAGCAGCCAAAATTTGGGGCAGTTCAATTCACCCCTCCACTTT.

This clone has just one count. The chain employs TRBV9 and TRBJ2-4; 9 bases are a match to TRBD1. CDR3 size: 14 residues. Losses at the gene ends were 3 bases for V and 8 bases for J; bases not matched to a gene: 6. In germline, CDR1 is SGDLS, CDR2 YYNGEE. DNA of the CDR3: TGTGCCAGCAGCGAAACAGGGGGCCCAGACATTCAGTACTTC. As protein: CASSETGGPDIQYF.

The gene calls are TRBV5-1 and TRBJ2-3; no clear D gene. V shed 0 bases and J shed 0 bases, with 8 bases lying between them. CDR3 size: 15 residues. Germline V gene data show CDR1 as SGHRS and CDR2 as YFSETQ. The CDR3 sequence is CASSLVSPSTDTQYF. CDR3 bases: TGCGCCAGCAGCTTGGTTTCTCCTAGCACAGATACGCAGTATTTT.